Detailed here is one T cell receptor (beta chain). This sample is drawn from a study of blood T cell repertoires in COVID-19. The CDR3 contains 15 residues. Germline CDR1 is MNHEY and CDR2 is SVGAGI. The V gene end was trimmed by 7 bases and the J gene end by 2 bases; junction bases not matched to a gene: 6. Seattle patient enrollment occurred during active infection, with longitudinal follow-up thereafter. Study processing details: Amplification of reference gene primers was used by the study to estimate nucleated cell counts. Some clones are missing from TCRdb's copy, which holds only in-frame ones; the method was immunoSEQ multiplex PCR. D and trimming come from the DNA, and the V and J calls and clone size come from that table. The sample holds fewer than 250,000 clones, 80% to 90% seen once.

J is TRBJ2-1 and V is TRBV6-5; 9 bases agree with TRBD2. The material sequenced was peripheral blood. The TCR originated in a young man with COVID-19, enrolled during active disease. The CDR3 DNA reads TGTGCCAGCATCCAGACTAGCGGCACCTACAATGAGCAGTTCTTC. Translated: CASIQTSGTYNEQFF.